This T cell receptor (beta chain) was recovered during a study of post-analysis software for immune sequencing data. General observations from the study: Comparison of patients with controls showed five TRBV segments more frequent in patients, TRBV5-6, TRBV5-1 and TRBV20-1 among them.

Tagging with unique molecular identifiers was a feature of the TCR beta cDNA libraries. TCRdb redid the calling of the PCR reads with MiXCR, one entry per CDR3 protein. The sample has about 430,000 distinct CDR3 sequences; 30% to 40% are singletons. The CDR3 covers 18 residues. CDR1 is MGHRA and CDR2 is YSYEKL in the germline V gene. Deletions cut 1 base from V and 9 bases from J, with 25 bases between. For this clonotype: Its antigen is undetermined.

J is TRBJ2-1 and V is TRBV4-1, with D possibly being TRBD1 (5 bases). Sequencing input: blood. The clonotype originates from a girl aged 2-10 years with multiple sclerosis. The CDR3 sequence: CASSQVIRRGANEREQFF. CDR3 bases: TGCGCCAGCAGCCAAGTAATAAGAAGGGGCGCGAATGAACGTGAGCAGTTCTTC.